Following are 16 T cell receptor beta chains from one sample sequenced in a study of cytomegalovirus exposure and HLA in healthy donors. This PCR relied on a set of 60 Vbeta primers and 13 Jbeta primers. The assay was immunoSEQ multiplex PCR, and TCRdb's table has in-frame clones only and misses some. This sample has 250,000 to 300,000 clones; roughly four fifths occur once, and the top ten carry approximately 2%. Material for sequencing was PBMCs. Receptors were obtained from a woman in her 40s in good health and CMV-seropositive.

The chain links TRBV30 to TRBJ1-4, with D hard to call. Germline values: CDR1 GTSNPN, CDR2 SVGIG (reference sequence). This CDR3 contains 12 residues. V shed 1 base and J shed 7 bases, with 7 bases lying between them. The CDR3 loop reads CAWSGAGEKLFF. As DNA, the CDR3 is TGTGCCTGGAGTGGGGCCGGTGAAAAACTGTTTTTT.

The gene calls are TRBV25-1 and TRBJ2-1, with 9 bases matching TRBD2. V gave up 1 base and J gave up 5 bases; unmatched junction bases: 6. Germline V CDR1 and CDR2: MGHDK, SYGVNS. The CDR3 extends over 16 amino acids. The CDR3 spells CASSESRASGNNEQFF. CDR3 bases: TGTGCCAGCAGTGAATCTAGGGCTAGCGGGAACAATGAGCAGTTCTTC.

The V gene is TRBV30, the J gene TRBJ2-7; a weak D match, TRBD1 (6 bases). CDR1 and CDR2 (germline): GTSNPN, SVGIG (reference sequence). This CDR3 has 14 amino acids. Trimming stripped 4 bases from V and 0 bases from J, with 13 bases between. For the CDR3, the DNA is TGTGCCTGGAAAACAGGGCCCGGCTCCTACGAGCAGTACTTC. It specifies CAWKTGPGSYEQYF.

The chain couples TRBV6-1 to TRBJ2-2; the D gene is possibly TRBD1 (7 bases). Looked up from germline, CDR1 is MNHNS and CDR2 is SASEGT. V was shortened by 4 bases and J by 7 bases, with 19 bases between the two germline ends. The CDR3 totals 16 residues. DNA for the CDR3: TGTGCCAGCAGTGGAGTCGGAGGGGGCGCAATCGGGGAGCTGTTTTTT. Protein: CASSGVGGGAIGELFF.

The V call is TRBV18, the J call TRBJ1-4; 9 bases are shared with TRBD1. The length of the CDR3 is 13 residues. The V segment lost 8 bases and the J segment 3 bases; nucleotides outside the gene matches: 1. Germline loops: CDR1 KGHSH, CDR2 LQKENI. The CDR3 loop reads CASTGGANEKLFF. CDR3 DNA: TGTGCCAGCACAGGGGGCGCTAATGAAAAACTGTTTTTT.

The genes are TRBV7-3 and TRBJ2-5; 14 bases line up with TRBD2. V shed 4 bases and J 1 base; nucleotides not matched to a gene: 2. CDR3 length: 16 residues. Per germline, CDR1 SGHTA and CDR2 FQGTGA. In DNA, the CDR3 is TGTGCCAGCAGCTATGGGACTAGCGGGGGCCAAGAGACCCAGTACTTC. Protein sequence: CASSYGTSGGQETQYF.

The chain employs TRBV7-3 and TRBJ1-2; D gene unclear. Germline lookup yields CDR1 SGHTA and CDR2 FQGTGA. V was cut by 3 bases and J by 4 bases, with 12 bases left in between. This CDR3 region has 14 residues. CDR3 protein: CASSLGRALYGYTF. In DNA, the CDR3 is TGTGCCAGCAGCTTGGGGAGGGCTCTCTATGGCTACACCTTC.

The genes are TRBV7-2 and TRBJ1-1; weak D call: TRBD1 (5 bases). The CDR3 consists of 13 residues. V was shortened by 4 bases and J by 1 base, with 7 bases between the two germline ends. Germline V gives CDR1 SGHTA, CDR2 FQGNSA. CDR3 DNA: TGTGCCAGCAGCTGGACATCGAACACTGAAGCTTTCTTT. Protein sequence: CASSWTSNTEAFF.

This clone turned up a few times. V usage is TRBV27 and J usage is TRBJ2-1; 7 nucleotides line up with TRBD1. CDR3 length: 15 amino acids. Trimming cost V 6 bases and J 2 bases; bases outside gene matches: 7. Germline V CDR1 and CDR2: MNHEY, SMNVEV (reference sequence). The CDR3 reads CASRTGQVTYNEQFF. Here the CDR3 DNA reads TGTGCCAGCAGGACCGGACAGGTGACCTACAATGAGCAGTTCTTC.

The chain combines TRBV5-4 with TRBJ2-7; 11 bases fit TRBD2. CDR3 size: 15 residues. V lost 1 base, J lost 3 bases, and 3 bases stayed unmatched. Germline V gives CDR1 SGHNT, CDR2 YYREEE (reference sequence). CDR3 bases: TGTGCCAGCAGCTTGACTAGCGGGAGCTTCTACGAGCAGTACTTC. Encoded protein: CASSLTSGSFYEQYF.

The chain carries TRBV4-3 and TRBJ2-5, with 8 bases that match TRBD1. Judging by the DNA end, TRBJ2-7 fits better; the J call may be wrong. The CDR3 sequence is 15 residues long. Per germline, CDR1 LGHNA and CDR2 YSLEER. DNA of the CDR3: TGCGCCAGCAGCCAAGCGCAGGGGGCTTCCTACGAGCAGTACTTC. It translates to CASSQAQGASYEQYF.

The V call is TRBV5-5, the J call TRBJ1-6, with D hard to call. V was shortened by 2 bases and J by 9 bases, with 9 bases between the two germline ends. The CDR3 has 13 residues. The germline V gene encodes CDR1 SGHKS and CDR2 YYEKEE (reference sequence). DNA for the CDR3: TGTGCCAGCAGCTTAAATCCCGTTTCACCCCTCCACTTT. Protein product: CASSLNPVSPLHF.

The chain links TRBV2 to TRBJ2-2; maybe TRBD1 (6 bases). CDR1 is SNHLY and CDR2 is FYNNEI in the germline V gene. Trimming cost V 7 bases and J 3 bases, with 15 bases left between them. The CDR3 is made up of 15 amino acids. The CDR3 protein is CASTTTGSDTGELFF. In DNA, the CDR3 is TGTGCCAGCACTACAACAGGGTCGGACACCGGGGAGCTGTTTTTT.

The V gene is TRBV4-1, the J gene TRBJ2-7; 7 bases line up with TRBD2. From germline, CDR1 is MGHRA and CDR2 YSYEKL. V lost 0 bases and J lost 0; bases outside the gene matches: 11. CDR3 length: 18 residues. CDR3 DNA: TGCGCCAGCAGCCAAGATTGGGTGGGGGGGGGTAACTCCTACGAGCAGTACTTC. Translating it yields CASSQDWVGGGNSYEQYF.

The V and J genes are TRBV6-1 and TRBJ2-7; 9 nucleotides align to TRBD2. This CDR3 contains 14 residues. Germline CDR1 reads MNHNS; CDR2 reads SASEGT. The junction had 9 bases not matched to a gene; V was cut back by 8 bases and J by 4 bases. The CDR3 DNA is TGTGCCAGCTTTAGCGGGAGCCCTAGGTACGAGCAGTACTTC. This codes for CASFSGSPRYEQYF.

In its sample, this clone was seen once. This chain joins TRBV7-6 and TRBJ1-1, with D possibly being TRBD1 (5 bases). Germline V gene data show CDR1 as SGHVS and CDR2 as FNYEAQ. Trimming removed 3 bases from V and 1 base from J, with 9 bases in between. CDR3 size: 14 residues. CDR3 nucleotides: TGTGCCAGCAGCTTTGACAGCTCGAACACTGAAGCTTTCTTT. Residues: CASSFDSSNTEAFF.